This TCR beta chain was retrieved from a study of blood T cells in healthy people across ages. The CDR3 sequence is 15 residues long. Trimming at V came to 2 bases and at J to 4 bases, leaving 5 bases not matched to a gene. Germline V gene data show CDR1 as DFQATT and CDR2 as SNEGSKA (reference sequence). Using a J-beta primer mix together with a sample-barcoded 5' primer, a second PCR was run for roughly 6 to 11 cycles. In TCRdb, the 5' RACE reads were re-called with MiXCR into one record per CDR3 protein. The data contain around 1.5 million distinct CDR3 sequences, about 35% of them singletons. The sequence was collected from a woman in her thirties in good health. The V gene is TRBV20-1, the J gene TRBJ2-5; TRBD2 matches 12 bases. Sequenced: blood. The CDR3 is CSARSSGGALETQYF. In DNA, the CDR3 is TGCAGTGCTAGATCTAGCGGGGGGGCCCTAGAGACCCAGTACTTC.